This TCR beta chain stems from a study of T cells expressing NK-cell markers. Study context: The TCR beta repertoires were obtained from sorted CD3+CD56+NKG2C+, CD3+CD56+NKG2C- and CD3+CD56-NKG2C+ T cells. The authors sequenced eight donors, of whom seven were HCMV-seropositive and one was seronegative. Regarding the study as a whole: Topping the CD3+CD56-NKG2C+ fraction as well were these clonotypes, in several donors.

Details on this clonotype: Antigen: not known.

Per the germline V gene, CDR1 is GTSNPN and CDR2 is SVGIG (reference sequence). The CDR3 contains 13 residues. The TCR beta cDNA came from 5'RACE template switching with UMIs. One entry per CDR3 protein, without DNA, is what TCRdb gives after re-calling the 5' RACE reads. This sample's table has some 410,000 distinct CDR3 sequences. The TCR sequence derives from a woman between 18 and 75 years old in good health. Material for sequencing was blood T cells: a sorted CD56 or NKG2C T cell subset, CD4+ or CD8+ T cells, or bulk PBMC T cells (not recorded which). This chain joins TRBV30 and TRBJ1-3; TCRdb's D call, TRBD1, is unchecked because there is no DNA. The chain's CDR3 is CARTEQSGYTIYF.